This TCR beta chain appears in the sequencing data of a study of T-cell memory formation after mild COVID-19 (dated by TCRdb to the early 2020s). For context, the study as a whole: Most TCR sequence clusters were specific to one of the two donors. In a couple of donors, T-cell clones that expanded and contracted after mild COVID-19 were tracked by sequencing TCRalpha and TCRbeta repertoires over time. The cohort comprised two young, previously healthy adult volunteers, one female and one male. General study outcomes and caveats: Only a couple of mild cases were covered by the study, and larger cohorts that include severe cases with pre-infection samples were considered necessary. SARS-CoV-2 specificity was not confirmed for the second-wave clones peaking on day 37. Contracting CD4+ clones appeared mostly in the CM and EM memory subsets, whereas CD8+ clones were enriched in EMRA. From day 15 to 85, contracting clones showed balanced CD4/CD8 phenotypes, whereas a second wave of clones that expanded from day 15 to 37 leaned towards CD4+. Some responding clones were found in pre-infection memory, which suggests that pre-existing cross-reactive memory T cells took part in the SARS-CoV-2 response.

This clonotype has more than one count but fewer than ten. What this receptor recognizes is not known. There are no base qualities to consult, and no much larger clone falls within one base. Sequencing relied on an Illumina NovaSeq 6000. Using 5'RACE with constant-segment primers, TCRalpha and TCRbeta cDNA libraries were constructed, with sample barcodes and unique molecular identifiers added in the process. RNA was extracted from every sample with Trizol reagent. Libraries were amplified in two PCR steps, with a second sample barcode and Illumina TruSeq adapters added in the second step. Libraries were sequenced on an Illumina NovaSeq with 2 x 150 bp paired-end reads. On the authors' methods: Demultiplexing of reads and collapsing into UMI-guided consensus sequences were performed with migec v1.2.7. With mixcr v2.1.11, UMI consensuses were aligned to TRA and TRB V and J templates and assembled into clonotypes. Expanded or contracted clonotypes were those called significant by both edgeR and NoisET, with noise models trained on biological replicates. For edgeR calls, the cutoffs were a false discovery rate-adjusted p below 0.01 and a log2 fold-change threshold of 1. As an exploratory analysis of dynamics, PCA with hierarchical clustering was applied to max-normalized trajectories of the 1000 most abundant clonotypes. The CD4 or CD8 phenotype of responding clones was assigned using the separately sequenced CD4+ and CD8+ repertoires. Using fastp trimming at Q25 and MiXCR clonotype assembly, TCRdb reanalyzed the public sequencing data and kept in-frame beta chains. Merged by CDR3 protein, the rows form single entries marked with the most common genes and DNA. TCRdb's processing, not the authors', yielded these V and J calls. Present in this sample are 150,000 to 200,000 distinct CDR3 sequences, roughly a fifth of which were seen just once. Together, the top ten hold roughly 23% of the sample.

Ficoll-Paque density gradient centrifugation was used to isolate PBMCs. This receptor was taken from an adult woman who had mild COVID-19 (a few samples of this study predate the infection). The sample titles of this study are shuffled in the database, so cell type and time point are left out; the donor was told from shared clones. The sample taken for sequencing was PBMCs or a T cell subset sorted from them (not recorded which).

This receptor carries the CDR3 CASSLVGSRSNEKLFF. The DNA is TGTGCCAGCAGCTTAGTAGGTTCCCGGTCTAATGAAAAACTGTTTTTT. The V and J genes are TRBV7-9 and TRBJ1-4; no confident D gene assignment can be made. CDR1 and CDR2 (SEHNR, FQNEAQ) derive from the germline V gene (reference sequence). V lost 1 base and J lost 3 bases; the stretch between them is 12 bases long. Taken from cysteine to phenylalanine, the CDR3 has 16 residues. Left in the record is the CDR3 DNA by itself, 48 bases read in frame from the first base.